This TCR beta chain stems from a study of preoperative IRX-2 immunotherapy in early breast cancer. Clones were read by immunoSEQ multiplex PCR, and TCRdb kept only the in-frame ones, dropping some. Among tens of thousands of clones listed, just under 80% were seen once. Treatment of the sample: preoperative locoregional IRX-2 cytokine immunotherapy. Preoperative locoregional IRX-2 cytokine immunotherapy was tested in the phase Ib source study. The sequence came from a human donor with breast cancer. This sample comprised lymph node tissue, obtained before IRX-2 immunotherapy.

The CDR3 DNA follows: TGCGCCAGCAGCTTGGGACTAGCGGGCACAGATACGCAGTATTTT. This codes for CASSLGLAGTDTQYF. V gene TRBV5-1 combines with J gene TRBJ2-3; 9 nucleotides agree with TRBD2. J gave up 1 base and V 0 bases, and 0 bases lay outside the gene matches. The CDR3 is made up of 15 amino acids. The germline CDR1 and CDR2 sequences are SGHRS and YFSETQ.